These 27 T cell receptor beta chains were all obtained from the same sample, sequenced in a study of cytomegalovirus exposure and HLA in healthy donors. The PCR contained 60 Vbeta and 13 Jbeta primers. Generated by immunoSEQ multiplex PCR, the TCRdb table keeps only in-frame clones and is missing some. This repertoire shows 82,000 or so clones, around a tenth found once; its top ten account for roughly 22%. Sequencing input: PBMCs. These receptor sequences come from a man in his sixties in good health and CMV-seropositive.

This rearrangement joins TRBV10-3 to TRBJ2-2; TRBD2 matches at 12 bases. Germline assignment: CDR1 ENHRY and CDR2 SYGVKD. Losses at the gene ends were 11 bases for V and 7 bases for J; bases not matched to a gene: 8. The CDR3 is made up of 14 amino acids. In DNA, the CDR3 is TGTGCCGCCGGACTAGCGGGGTTTAGCGGGGAGCTGTTTTTT. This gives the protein CAAGLAGFSGELFF.

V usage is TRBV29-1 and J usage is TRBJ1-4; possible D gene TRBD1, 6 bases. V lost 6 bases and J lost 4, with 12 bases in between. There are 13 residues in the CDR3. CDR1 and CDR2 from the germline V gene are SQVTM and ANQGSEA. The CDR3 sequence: CSVVTGLNEKLFF. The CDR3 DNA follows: TGCAGCGTCGTGACAGGCCTTAATGAAAAACTGTTTTTT.

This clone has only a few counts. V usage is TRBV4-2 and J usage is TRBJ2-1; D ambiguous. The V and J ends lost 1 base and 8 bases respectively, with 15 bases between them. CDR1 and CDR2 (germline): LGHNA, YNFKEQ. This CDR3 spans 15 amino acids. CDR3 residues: CASSQGGPRRHEQFF. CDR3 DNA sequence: TGTGCCAGCAGCCAAGGTGGGCCCCGACGCCATGAGCAGTTCTTC.

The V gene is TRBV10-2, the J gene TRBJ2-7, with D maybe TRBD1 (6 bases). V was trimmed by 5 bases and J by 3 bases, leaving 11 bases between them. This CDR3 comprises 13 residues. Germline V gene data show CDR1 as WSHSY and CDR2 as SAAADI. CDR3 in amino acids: CASSPGVGYEQYV. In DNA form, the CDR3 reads TGCGCCAGCAGTCCAGGGGTGGGCTACGAGCAGTACGTC.

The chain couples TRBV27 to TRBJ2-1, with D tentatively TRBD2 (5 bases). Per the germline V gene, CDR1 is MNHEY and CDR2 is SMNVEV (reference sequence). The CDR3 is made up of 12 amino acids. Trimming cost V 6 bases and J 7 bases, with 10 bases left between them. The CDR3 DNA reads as TGTGCCAGCAGCCGGACTGCAAATGAGCAGTTCTTC. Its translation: CASSRTANEQFF.

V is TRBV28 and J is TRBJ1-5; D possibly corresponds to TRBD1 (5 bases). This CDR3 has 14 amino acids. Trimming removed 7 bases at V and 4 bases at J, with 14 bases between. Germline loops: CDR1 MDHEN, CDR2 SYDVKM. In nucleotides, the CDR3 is TGTGCCAGCACTTCACCGGGGGGGAATCAGCCCCAGCATTTT. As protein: CASTSPGGNQPQHF.

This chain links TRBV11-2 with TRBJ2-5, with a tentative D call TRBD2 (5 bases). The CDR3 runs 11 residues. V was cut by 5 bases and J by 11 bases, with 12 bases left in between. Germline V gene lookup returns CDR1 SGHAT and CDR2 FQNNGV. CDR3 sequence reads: CASSGVEEQYF. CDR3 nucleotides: TGTGCCAGCAGCGGGGTGGAGGAGCAGTACTTC.

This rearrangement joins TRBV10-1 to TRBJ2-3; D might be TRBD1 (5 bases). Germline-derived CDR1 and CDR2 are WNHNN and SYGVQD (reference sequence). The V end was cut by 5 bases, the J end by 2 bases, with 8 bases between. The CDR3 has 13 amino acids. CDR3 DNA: TGCGCCAGCAGTTCACAGGCCACAGATACGCAGTATTTT. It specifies CASSSQATDTQYF.

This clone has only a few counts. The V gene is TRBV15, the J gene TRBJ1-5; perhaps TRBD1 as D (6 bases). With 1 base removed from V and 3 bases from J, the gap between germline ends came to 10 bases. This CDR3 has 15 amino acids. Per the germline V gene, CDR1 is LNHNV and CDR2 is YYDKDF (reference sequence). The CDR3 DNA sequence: TGTGCCACCAGCAGAGGCGGACAGATCAATCAGCCCCAGCATTTT. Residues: CATSRGGQINQPQHF. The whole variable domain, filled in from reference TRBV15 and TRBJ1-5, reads DAMVIQNPRYQVTQFGKPVTLSCSQTLNHNVMYWYQQKSSQAPKLLFHYYDKDFNNEADTPDNFQSRRPNTSFCFLDIRSPGLGDTAMYLCATSRGGQINQPQHFGDGTRLSIL.

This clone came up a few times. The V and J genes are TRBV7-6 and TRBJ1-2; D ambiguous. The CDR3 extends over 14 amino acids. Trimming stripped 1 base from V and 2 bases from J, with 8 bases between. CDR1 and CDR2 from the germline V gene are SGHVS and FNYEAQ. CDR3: CASSLDPANYGYTF. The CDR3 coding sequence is TGTGCCAGCAGCTTAGATCCAGCGAACTATGGCTACACCTTC. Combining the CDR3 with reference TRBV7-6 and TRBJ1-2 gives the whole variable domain GAGVSQSPRYKVTKRGQDVALRCDPISGHVSLYWYRQALGQGPEFLTYFNYEAQQDKSGLPNDRFSAERPEGSISTLTIQRTEQRDSAMYRCASSLDPANYGYTFGSGTRLTVV.

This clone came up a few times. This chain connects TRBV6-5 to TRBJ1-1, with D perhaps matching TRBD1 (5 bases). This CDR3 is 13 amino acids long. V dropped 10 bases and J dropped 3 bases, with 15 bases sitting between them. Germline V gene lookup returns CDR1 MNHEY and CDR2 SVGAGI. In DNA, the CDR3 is TGTGCCACCCGACAGCTTGGGGACACTGAAGCTTTCTTT. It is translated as CATRQLGDTEAFF.

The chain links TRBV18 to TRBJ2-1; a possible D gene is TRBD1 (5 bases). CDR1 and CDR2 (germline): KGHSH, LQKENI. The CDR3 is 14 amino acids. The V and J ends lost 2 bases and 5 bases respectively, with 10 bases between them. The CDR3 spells CASSPVDINNEQFF. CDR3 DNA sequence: TGTGCCAGCTCACCAGTGGACATTAACAATGAGCAGTTCTTC.

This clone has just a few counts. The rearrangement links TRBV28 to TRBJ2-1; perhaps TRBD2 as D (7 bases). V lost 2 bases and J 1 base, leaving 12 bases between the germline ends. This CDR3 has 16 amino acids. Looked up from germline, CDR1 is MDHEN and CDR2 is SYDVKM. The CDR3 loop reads CASSLGGGVSYNEQFF. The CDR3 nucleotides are TGTGCCAGCAGTTTAGGAGGGGGGGTTTCCTACAATGAGCAGTTCTTC.

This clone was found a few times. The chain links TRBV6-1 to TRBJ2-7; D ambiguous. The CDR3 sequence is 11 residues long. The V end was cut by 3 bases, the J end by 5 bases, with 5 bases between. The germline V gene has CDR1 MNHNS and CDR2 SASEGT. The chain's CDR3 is CASSDGDEQYF. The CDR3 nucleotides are TGTGCCAGCAGTGACGGAGACGAGCAGTACTTC.

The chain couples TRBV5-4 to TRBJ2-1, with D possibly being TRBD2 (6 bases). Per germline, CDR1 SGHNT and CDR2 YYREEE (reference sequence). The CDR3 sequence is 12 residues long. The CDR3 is CGTGEGTHEQFF. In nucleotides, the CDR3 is TGTGGGACGGGAGAAGGTACGCATGAGCAGTTCTTC.

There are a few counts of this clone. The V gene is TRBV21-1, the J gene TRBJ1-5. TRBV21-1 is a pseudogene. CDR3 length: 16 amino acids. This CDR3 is CASSKERGISNQPQHF. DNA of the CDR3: TGTGCCAGCAGCAAAGAACGAGGAATTAGCAATCAGCCCCAGCATTTT.

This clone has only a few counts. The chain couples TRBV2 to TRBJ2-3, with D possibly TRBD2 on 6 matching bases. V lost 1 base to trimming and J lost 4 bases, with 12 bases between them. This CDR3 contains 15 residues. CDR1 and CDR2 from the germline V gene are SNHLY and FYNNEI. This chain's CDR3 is CASSEGASVADTQYF. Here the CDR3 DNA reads TGTGCCAGCAGTGAAGGTGCTAGCGTCGCAGATACGCAGTATTTT. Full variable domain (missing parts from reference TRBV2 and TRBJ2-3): EPEVTQTPSHQVTQMGQEVILRCVPISNHLYFYWYRQILGQKVEFLVSFYNNEISEKSEIFDDQFSVERPDGSNFTLKIRSTKLEDSAMYFCASSEGASVADTQYFGPGTRLTVL.

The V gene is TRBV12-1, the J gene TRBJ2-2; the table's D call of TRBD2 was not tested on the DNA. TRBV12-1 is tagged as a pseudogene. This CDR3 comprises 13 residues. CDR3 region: CASSFTSHGELFF. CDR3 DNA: TGTGCCAGCAGCTTCACTAGTCACGGGGAGCTGTTTTTT.

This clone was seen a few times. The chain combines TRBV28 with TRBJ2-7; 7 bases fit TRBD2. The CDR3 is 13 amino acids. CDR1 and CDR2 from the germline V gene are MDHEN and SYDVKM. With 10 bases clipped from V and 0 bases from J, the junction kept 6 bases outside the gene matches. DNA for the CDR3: TGTGCCACCGAGGGAGGGAGCTCCTACGAGCAGTACGTC. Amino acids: CATEGGSSYEQYV.

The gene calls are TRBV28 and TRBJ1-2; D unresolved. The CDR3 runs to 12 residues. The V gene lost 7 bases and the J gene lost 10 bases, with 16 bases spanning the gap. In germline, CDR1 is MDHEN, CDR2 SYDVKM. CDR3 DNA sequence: TGTGCCAGCACCAAAAGCTGGGAGGACTACACCTTC. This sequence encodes CASTKSWEDYTF.

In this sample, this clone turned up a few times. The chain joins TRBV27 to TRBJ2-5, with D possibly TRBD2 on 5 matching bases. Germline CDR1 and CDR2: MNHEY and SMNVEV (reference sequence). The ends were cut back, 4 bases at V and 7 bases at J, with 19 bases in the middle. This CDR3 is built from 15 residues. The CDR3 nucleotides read TGTGCCAGCAGTTCCTCGGGAAGTTCGTTAGCGACCCAGTACTTC. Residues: CASSSSGSSLATQYF.

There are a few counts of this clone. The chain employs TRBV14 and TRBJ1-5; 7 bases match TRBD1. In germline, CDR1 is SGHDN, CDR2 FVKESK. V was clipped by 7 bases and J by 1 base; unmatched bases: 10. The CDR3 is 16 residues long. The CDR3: CASTPRGGDSNQPQHF. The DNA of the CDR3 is TGTGCCAGCACGCCGAGAGGGGGCGACAGCAATCAGCCCCAGCATTTT.

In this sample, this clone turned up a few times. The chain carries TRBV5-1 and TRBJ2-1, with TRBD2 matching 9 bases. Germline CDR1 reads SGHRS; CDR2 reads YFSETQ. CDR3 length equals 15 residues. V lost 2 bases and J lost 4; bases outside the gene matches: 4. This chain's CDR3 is CASSLTSGPYNEQFF. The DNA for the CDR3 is TGCGCCAGCAGCTTAACTAGCGGGCCATACAATGAGCAGTTCTTC.

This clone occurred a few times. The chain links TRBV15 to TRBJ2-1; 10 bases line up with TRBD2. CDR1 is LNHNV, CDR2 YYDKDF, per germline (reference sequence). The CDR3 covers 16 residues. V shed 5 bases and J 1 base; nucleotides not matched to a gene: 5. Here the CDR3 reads CATSGLADGSYNEQFF. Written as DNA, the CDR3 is TGTGCCACCAGCGGACTAGCGGATGGATCCTACAATGAGCAGTTCTTC.

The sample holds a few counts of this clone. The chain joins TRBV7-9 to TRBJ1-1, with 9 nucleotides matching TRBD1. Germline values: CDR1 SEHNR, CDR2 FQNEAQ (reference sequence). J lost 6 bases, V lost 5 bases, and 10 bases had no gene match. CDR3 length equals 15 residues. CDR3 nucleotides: TGTGCCAGCAGCACCCGGACAGGGGCGGCGGCTGAAGCTTTCTTT. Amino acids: CASSTRTGAAAEAFF.

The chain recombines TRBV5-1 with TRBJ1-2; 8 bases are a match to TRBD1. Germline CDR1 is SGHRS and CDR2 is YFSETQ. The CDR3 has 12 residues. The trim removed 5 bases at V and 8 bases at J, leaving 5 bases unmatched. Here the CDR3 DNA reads TGCGCCAGCAGGGACAGGGAGTTGGGCTACACCTTC. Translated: CASRDRELGYTF.

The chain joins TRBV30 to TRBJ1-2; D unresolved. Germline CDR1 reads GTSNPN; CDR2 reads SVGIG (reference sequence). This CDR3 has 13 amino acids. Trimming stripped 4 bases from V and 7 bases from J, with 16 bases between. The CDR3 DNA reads TGTGCCTGGACGAGAGGGTCCTGGAGTGGCTACACCTTC. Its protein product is CAWTRGSWSGYTF.